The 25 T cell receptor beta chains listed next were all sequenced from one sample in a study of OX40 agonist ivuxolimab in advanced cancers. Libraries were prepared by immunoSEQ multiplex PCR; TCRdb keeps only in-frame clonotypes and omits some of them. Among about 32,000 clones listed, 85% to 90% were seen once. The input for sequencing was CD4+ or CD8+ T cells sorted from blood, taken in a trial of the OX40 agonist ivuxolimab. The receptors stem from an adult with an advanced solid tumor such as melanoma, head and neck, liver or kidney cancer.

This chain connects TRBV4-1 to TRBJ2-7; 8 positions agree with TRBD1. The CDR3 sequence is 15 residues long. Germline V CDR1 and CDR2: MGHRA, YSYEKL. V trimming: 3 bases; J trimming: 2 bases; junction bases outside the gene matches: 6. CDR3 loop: CASSQRQGPTYEQYF. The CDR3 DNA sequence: TGCGCCAGCAGCCAGAGACAGGGGCCGACCTACGAGCAGTACTTC.

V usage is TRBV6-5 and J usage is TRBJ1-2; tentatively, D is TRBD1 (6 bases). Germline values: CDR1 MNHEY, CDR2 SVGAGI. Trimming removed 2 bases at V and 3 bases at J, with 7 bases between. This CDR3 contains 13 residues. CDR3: CASSYTGHYGYTF. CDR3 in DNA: TGTGCCAGCAGTTACACAGGGCACTATGGCTACACCTTC.

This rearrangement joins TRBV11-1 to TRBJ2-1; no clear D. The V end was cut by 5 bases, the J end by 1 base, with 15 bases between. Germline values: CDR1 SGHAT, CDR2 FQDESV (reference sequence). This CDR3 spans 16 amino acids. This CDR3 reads CASSPDATTSYNEQFF. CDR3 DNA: TGTGCCAGCAGCCCCGATGCCACCACATCCTACAATGAGCAGTTCTTC.

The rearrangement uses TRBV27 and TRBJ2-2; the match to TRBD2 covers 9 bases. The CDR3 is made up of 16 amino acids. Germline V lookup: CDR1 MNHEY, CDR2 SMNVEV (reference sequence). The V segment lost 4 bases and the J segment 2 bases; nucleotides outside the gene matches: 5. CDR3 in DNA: TGTGCCAGCAGTTCCCTTAGCGGGAGAAACACCGGGGAGCTGTTTTTT. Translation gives CASSSLSGRNTGELFF.

Here the CDR3 reads CASSVDYRALVNEQFF. The CDR3 DNA reads TGTGCCAGCAGCGTAGATTATCGCGCCCTAGTCAATGAGCAGTTCTTC. This chain connects TRBV9 to TRBJ2-1; D call uncertain. V was shortened by 0 bases and J by 6 bases, with 16 bases between the two germline ends. CDR1 SGDLS and CDR2 YYNGEE come from the germline V gene. This CDR3 is built from 16 residues.

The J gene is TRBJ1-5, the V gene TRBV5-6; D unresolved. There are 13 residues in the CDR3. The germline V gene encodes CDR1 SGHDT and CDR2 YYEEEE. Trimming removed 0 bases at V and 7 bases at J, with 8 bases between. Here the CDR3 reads CASSLVGVQPQHF. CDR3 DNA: TGTGCCAGCAGCTTGGTTGGGGTACAGCCCCAGCATTTT.

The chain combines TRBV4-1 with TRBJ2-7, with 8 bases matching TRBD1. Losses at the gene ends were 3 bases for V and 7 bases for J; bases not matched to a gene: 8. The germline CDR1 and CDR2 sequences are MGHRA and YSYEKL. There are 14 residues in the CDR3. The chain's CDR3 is CASSHTGTGREQYF. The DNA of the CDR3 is TGCGCCAGCAGCCACACCGGGACAGGAAGGGAGCAGTACTTC.

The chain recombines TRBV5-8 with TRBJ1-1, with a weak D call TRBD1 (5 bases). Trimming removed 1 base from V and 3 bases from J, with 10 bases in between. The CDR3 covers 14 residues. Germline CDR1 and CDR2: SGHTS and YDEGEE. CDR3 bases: TGTGCCAGCAGCTTGCTCAGGGAGGACACTGAAGCTTTCTTT. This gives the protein CASSLLREDTEAFF.

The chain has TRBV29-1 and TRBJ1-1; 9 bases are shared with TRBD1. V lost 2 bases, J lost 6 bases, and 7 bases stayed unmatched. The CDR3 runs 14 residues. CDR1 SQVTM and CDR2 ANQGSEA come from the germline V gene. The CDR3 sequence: CSVEPGDRDPEAFF. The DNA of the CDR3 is TGCAGCGTTGAACCGGGGGACAGGGACCCTGAAGCTTTCTTT.

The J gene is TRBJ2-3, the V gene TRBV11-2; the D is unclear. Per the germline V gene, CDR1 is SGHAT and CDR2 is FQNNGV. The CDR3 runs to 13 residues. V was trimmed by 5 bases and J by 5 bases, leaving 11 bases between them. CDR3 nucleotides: TGTGCCAGCAGCGCAACGCCTGGAGATACGCAGTATTTT. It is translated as CASSATPGDTQYF.

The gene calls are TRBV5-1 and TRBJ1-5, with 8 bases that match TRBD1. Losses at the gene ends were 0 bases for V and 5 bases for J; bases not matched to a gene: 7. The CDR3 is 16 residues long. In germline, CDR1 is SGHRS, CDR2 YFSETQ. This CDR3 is CASSLEAGGLHQPQHF. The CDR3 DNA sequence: TGCGCCAGCAGCTTGGAAGCAGGGGGCCTCCATCAGCCCCAGCATTTT.

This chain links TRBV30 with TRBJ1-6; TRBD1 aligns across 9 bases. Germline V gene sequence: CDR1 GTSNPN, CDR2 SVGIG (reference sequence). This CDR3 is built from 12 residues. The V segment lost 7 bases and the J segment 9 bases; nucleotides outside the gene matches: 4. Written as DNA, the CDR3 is TGTGCCTTGGGACAGGGTGCTTCACCCCTCCACTTT. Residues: CALGQGASPLHF.

For the CDR3, the DNA is TGTGCCAGCAGTGCAGGGGACTGGAGCTCCTACAATGAGCAGTTCTTC. It is translated as CASSAGDWSSYNEQFF. The chain couples TRBV27 to TRBJ2-1, with D perhaps given as TRBD1 or TRBD2 (6 bases each). The germline gives CDR1 MNHEY, CDR2 SMNVEV (reference sequence). The CDR3 loop spans 16 amino acids. V dropped 5 bases and J dropped 0 bases, with 14 bases sitting between them.

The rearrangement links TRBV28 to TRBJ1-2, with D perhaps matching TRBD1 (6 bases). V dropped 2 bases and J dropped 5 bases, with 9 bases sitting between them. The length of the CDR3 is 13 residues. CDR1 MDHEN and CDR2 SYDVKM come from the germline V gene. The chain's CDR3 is CASSLVQGYGYTF. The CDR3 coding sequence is TGTGCCAGCAGTTTAGTACAGGGATATGGCTACACCTTC.

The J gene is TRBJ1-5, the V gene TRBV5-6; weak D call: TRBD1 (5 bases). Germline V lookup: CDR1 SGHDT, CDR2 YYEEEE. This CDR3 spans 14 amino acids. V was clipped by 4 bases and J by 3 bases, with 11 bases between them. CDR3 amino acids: CASSLGQPNQPQHF. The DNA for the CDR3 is TGTGCCAGCAGCCTGGGGCAGCCCAATCAGCCCCAGCATTTT.

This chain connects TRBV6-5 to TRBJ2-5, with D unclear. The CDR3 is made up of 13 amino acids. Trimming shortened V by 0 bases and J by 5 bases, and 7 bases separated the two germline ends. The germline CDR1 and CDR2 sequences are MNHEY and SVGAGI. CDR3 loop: CASSYSFGETQYF. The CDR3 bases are TGTGCCAGCAGTTACTCTTTCGGGGAGACCCAGTACTTC.

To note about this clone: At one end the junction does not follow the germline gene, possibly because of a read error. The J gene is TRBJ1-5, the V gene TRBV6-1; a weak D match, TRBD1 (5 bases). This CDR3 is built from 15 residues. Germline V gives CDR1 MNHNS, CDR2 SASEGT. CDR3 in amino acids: CASREGGGGNQPQHF. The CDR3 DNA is TGTGCCAGCAGAGAAGGTGGCGGGGGTAATCAGCCCCAGCATTTT.

This CDR3 is CASSLATSGVYQETQYF. The CDR3 bases are TGTGCCAGCAGCCTAGCGACTAGCGGGGTGTACCAAGAGACCCAGTACTTC. The chain employs TRBV14 and TRBJ2-5; 11 bases map to TRBD2. Looked up from germline, CDR1 is SGHDN and CDR2 is FVKESK. This CDR3 has 17 amino acids. The trim removed 4 bases at V and 0 bases at J, leaving 7 bases unmatched.

The CDR3 sequence is CASSVAGQGAPDEAFF. Here the CDR3 DNA reads TGTGCCAGCAGCGTAGCGGGACAGGGGGCGCCTGATGAAGCTTTCTTT. The chain employs TRBV9 and TRBJ1-1; 12 bases line up with TRBD1. This CDR3 has 16 amino acids. Losses at the gene ends were 0 bases for V and 7 bases for J; bases not matched to a gene: 7. The germline V gene has CDR1 SGDLS and CDR2 YYNGEE.

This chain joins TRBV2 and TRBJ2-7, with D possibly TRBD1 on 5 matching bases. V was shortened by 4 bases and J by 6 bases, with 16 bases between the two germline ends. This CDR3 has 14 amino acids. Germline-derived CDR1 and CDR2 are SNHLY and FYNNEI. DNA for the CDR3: TGTGCCAGCAGTGTCGTCCAGGGAAATGCCGAGCAGTACTTC. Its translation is CASSVVQGNAEQYF.

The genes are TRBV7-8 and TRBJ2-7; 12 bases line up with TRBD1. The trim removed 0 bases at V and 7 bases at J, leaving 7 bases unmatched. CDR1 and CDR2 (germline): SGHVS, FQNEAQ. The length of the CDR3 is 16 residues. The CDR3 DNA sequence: TGTGCCAGCAGCTTAGCCCCGGGACAGGGGGCTTGGGAGCAGTACTTC. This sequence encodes CASSLAPGQGAWEQYF.

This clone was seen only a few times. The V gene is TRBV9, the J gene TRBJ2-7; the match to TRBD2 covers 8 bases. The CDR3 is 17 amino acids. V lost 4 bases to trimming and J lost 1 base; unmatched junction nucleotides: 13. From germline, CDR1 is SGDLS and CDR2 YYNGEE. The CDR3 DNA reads TGTGCCAGCAGCTCTCCCGCCCAGGCTAGCGGGTCCTACGAGCAGTACTTC. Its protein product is CASSSPAQASGSYEQYF.

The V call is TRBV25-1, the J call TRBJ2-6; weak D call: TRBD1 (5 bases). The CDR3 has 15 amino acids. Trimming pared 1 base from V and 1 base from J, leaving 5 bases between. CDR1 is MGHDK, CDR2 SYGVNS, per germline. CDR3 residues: CASSEWTSGANVLTF. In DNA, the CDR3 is TGTGCCAGCAGTGAATGGACATCTGGGGCCAACGTCCTGACTTTC.

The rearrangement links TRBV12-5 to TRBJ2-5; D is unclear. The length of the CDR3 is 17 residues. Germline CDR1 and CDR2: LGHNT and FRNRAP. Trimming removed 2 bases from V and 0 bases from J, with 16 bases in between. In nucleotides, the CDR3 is TGTGCTAGTGGTTTGCTCACCTCACCGGTAGACCAAGAGACCCAGTACTTC. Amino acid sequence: CASGLLTSPVDQETQYF.

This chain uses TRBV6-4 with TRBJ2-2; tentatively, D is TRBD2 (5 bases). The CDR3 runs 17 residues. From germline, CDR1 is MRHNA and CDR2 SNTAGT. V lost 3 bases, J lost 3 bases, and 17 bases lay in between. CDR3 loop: CASSEVELAYHTGELFF. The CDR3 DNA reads TGTGCCAGCAGTGAAGTCGAGCTAGCATACCACACCGGGGAGCTGTTTTTT.